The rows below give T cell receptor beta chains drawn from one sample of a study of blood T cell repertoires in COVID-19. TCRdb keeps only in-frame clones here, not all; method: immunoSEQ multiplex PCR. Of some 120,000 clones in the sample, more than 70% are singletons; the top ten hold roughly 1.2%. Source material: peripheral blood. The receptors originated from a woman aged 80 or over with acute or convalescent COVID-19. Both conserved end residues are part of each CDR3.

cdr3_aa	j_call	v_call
CATSRGTSGGTNEQFF	TRBJ2-1	TRBV15
CASRGQGLTDTQYF	TRBJ2-3	TRBV25-1
CASLGTGGRQPQHF	TRBJ1-5	TRBV19
CASGGASGTLNEQFF	TRBJ2-1	TRBV23-1
CASSQRGQSSSYEQYF	TRBJ2-7	TRBV14
CASSEGQGALKTQYF	TRBJ2-5	TRBV14
CASGKGESYNSPLHF	TRBJ1-6	TRBV5-1
CASRDGHRPSYEQYF	TRBJ2-7	TRBV11-2
CASSFRLVMNTEAFF	TRBJ1-1	TRBV5-6
CASSSLGGRGNTIYF	TRBJ1-3	TRBV13
CASSPQEDGEGHYGYTF	TRBJ1-2	TRBV18
CASSPRSSGFNPSNNEQFF	TRBJ2-1	TRBV18
CASSLQTGTNEKLFF	TRBJ1-4	TRBV28
CASRQSSYNSPLHF	TRBJ1-6	TRBV27
CASRPTRGVGNQPQHF	TRBJ1-5	TRBV19
CASSFGNQPQHF	TRBJ1-5	TRBV12-3/TRBV12-4
CASSRGQGGYGYTF	TRBJ1-2	TRBV6-2/TRBV6-3
CASSQAGTRPAF	TRBJ2-7	TRBV3-1/TRBV3-2
CAKEPGSNYGYTF	TRBJ1-2	TRBV10-1
CASSRTGQGAEKLFF	TRBJ1-4	TRBV4-2
CASSLPGQYGYTF	TRBJ1-2	TRBV7-9
CASSPEGNSGNTIYF	TRBJ1-3	TRBV23-1
CASSKSSQKSYEQYF	TRBJ2-7	TRBV19
CASSWNGQGRNTEAFF	TRBJ1-1	TRBV5-1
CASRELRSSYNEQFF	TRBJ2-1	TRBV10-2
CASSPTSRRSDNSPLHF	TRBJ1-6	TRBV18
CASSLGTAYQPQHF	TRBJ1-5	TRBV3-1/TRBV3-2
CASSKVQGLYEQYF	TRBJ2-7	TRBV21-1
CASSLRGLNTEAFF	TRBJ1-1	TRBV19
CASSVRGRSYQETQYF	TRBJ2-5	TRBV2
CASSLAPSGRSTDTQYF	TRBJ2-3	TRBV7-8
CASSEQGAREQYF	TRBJ2-7	TRBV6-1
CASSPSPQGGQPQHF	TRBJ1-5	TRBV4-1
CASSPGLAVYNEQFF	TRBJ2-1	TRBV9
CASSQDTDTDTQYF	TRBJ2-3	TRBV4-1
CASSQALSWAGQGDNEKLFF	TRBJ1-4	TRBV4-2
CASSWEQQGAEAFF	TRBJ1-1	TRBV5-1
CASSTQGFSNYGYTF	TRBJ1-2	TRBV4-1
CASSPRSEAFF	TRBJ1-1	TRBV18
CASRTSVSYEQYF	TRBJ2-7	TRBV28